Listed here is a single T cell receptor beta chain. Its antigen remains unidentified. TCRdb's table, derived via immunoSEQ multiplex PCR, lists solely in-frame clones and lacks some. The repertoire holds approximately 88,000 clones, with almost 80% as singletons. This entry is derived from a study of T cell responses to AZD1222 COVID-19 vaccine. Study-wide results and limits: Breadth and depth of Spike-specific TCRs rose after two AZD1222 doses. Baseline seropositivity occurred in only a handful of AZD1222 recipients. Clonal diversity may have been underestimated, and the donors were mostly white British, with more females than males. Vaccine-associated CD4 TCRs ranged over spike, dominating at 160-218 and 743-854.

The TCR sequence derives from an adult in good health. The source was peripheral blood, collected on day 0 of AZD1222 vaccination.

CDR3: CSAAISGANVLTF. The DNA for the CDR3 is TGCAGCGCCGCAATCTCTGGGGCCAACGTCCTGACTTTC. V usage is TRBV29-1 and J usage is TRBJ2-6, with no clear D. Germline CDR1 SQVTM, CDR2 ANQGSEA. The CDR3 is 13 residues long. Trimming removed 7 bases from V and 0 bases from J, with 7 bases in between. The variable domain in full, with the rest retrieved from reference TRBV29-1 and TRBJ2-6, is SAVISQKPSRDICQRGTSLTIQCQVDSQVTMMFWYRQQPGQSLTLIATANQGSEATYESGFVIDKFPISRPNLTFSTLTVSNMSPEDSSIYLCSAAISGANVLTFGAGSRLTVL.